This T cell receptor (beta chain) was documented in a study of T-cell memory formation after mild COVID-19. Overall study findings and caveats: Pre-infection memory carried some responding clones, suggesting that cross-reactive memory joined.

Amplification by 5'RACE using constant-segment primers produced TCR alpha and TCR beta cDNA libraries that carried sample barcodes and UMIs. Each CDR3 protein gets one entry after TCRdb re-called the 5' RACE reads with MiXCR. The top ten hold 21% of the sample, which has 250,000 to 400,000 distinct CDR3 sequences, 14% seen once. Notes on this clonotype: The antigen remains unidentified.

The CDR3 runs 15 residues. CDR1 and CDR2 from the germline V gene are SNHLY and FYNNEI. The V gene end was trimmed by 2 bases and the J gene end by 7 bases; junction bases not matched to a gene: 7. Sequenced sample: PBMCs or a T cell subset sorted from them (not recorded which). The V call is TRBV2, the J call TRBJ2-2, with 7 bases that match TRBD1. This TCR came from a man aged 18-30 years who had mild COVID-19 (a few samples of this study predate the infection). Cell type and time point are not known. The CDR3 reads CASSEKRGTVGELFF. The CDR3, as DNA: TGTGCCAGCAGTGAAAAGAGGGGGACAGTCGGGGAGCTGTTTTTT. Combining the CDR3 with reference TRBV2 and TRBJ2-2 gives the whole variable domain EPEVTQTPSHQVTQMGQEVILRCVPISNHLYFYWYRQILGQKVEFLVSFYNNEISEKSEIFDDQFSVERPDGSNFTLKIRSTKLEDSAMYFCASSEKRGTVGELFFGEGSRLTVL.